The sequence of this TCR beta chain was determined in a study of blood T cell repertoires in COVID-19. Study context: Spain, Italy and the United States supplied samples that represented acute and convalescent COVID-19. From T cells, B-cell-depleted T cells, or PBMCs came the material, which was cDNA or gDNA.

Germline V gene sequence: CDR1 SGHAT, CDR2 FQNNGV. The CDR3 is 12 residues long. Trimming shortened V by 7 bases and J by 8 bases, and 12 bases separated the two germline ends. Each participant's cohort was designated according to participant-reported clinical history. In the original analysis: Using reference gene primer amplification, nucleated cell counts were estimated. Repertoires were generated with immunoSEQ multiplex PCR, while TCRdb's copy carries only in-frame clones and drops some. The DNA was the basis for D and trimming; V, J and clone size are from that table. The sample has 150,000 to 250,000 clones, 65% to 90% seen once; the top ten hold around 11%.

This TCR came from a man between 35 and 55 years old who had recovered from COVID-19. V and J are TRBV11-2 and TRBJ2-1; D uncertain. The material sequenced was PBMCs or T cells enriched from blood (not recorded which). In DNA form, the CDR3 reads TGTGCCAGCACCACCTCGGTCGATGAGCAGTTCTTC. Its translation is CASTTSVDEQFF. The complete variable domain, with remaining parts taken from reference TRBV11-2 and TRBJ2-1, reads EAGVAQSPRYKIIEKRQSVAFWCNPISGHATLYWYQQILGQGPKLLIQFQNNGVVDDSQLPKDRFSAERLKGVDSTLKIQPAKLEDSAVYLCASTTSVDEQFFGPGTRLTVL.